The 24 T cell receptor beta chains in this list originate from one sample, sequenced in a study of technical replicates of blood from a handful of donors. Data came from immunoSEQ multiplex PCR; TCRdb stores just in-frame clones and leaves some out. The top ten clones hold more than 0.25% of a sample with tens of thousands of clones, around 93% of them seen once. The specimen was T cells isolated from PBMCs. Receptors originate from a human donor in good health.

The V and J genes are TRBV9 and TRBJ2-2; perhaps TRBD2 as D (6 bases). From germline, CDR1 is SGDLS and CDR2 YYNGEE. The CDR3 covers 17 residues. Between the trimmed V and J ends, which lost 2 bases and 7 bases, there was a span of 21 bases. The CDR3 bases are TGTGCCAGCAGCGTTCACCAGGTGACGCGGGGTCTCGGGGAGCTGTTTTTT. It is translated as CASSVHQVTRGLGELFF.

This chain connects TRBV7-9 to TRBJ2-1; perhaps TRBD2 as D (5 bases). Trimming left V 1 base short and J 10 bases short, with 29 bases between. The CDR3 length is 19 residues. Germline V gene lookup returns CDR1 SEHNR and CDR2 FQNEAQ (reference sequence). CDR3 region: CASSLDRAWGIAQLTEQFF. Written as DNA, the CDR3 is TGTGCCAGCAGCTTAGATCGGGCGTGGGGTATAGCGCAACTGACGGAGCAGTTCTTC.

CDR3 region: CASSETRGGTEAFF. As DNA, the CDR3 is TGTGCCAGCAGTGAAACTAGGGGGGGCACTGAAGCTTTCTTT. The gene calls are TRBV6-1 and TRBJ1-1, with a weak D call TRBD1 (6 bases). The CDR3 covers 14 residues. Germline V gene data show CDR1 as MNHNS and CDR2 as SASEGT. The V gene lost 2 bases and the J gene lost 4 bases, with 11 bases spanning the gap.

The rearrangement links TRBV18 to TRBJ2-2; TRBD2 matches 9 bases. The V segment lost 0 bases and the J segment 4 bases; nucleotides outside the gene matches: 0. Germline V lookup: CDR1 KGHSH, CDR2 LQKENI. This CDR3 has 15 residues. CDR3 nucleotides: TGTGCCAGCTCACCACCAGCGGGAGGCACCGGGGAGCTGTTTTTT. The encoded protein is CASSPPAGGTGELFF.

This CDR3 reads CASSLEAKPETQYF. CDR3 sequence (DNA): TGTGCCAGCAGCTTGGAAGCCAAACCAGAGACCCAGTACTTC. The chain uses TRBV5-4 and TRBJ2-5; D not resolved. The germline V and J ends were trimmed by 0 bases and 4 bases, with 10 bases remaining between them. The CDR3 is 14 amino acids. Germline loops: CDR1 SGHNT, CDR2 YYREEE (reference sequence).

The chain couples TRBV9 to TRBJ2-7; 7 bases fit TRBD2. Per germline, CDR1 SGDLS and CDR2 YYNGEE. The CDR3 length is 15 residues. With 2 bases clipped from V and 3 bases from J, the junction kept 8 bases outside the gene matches. CDR3 bases: TGTGCCAGCAGCGTTGCCGAGCGGGACTACTACGAGCAGTACTTC. This encodes CASSVAERDYYEQYF.

The chain couples TRBV14 to TRBJ2-2, with 8 bases matching TRBD1. V shed 4 bases, J shed 0 bases, and the junction held 4 bases outside the gene matches. Germline V gene lookup returns CDR1 SGHDN and CDR2 FVKESK. The CDR3 sequence is 16 residues long. The CDR3 nucleotides are TGTGCCAGCAGCCTCACAGGGGGGCCGAACACCGGGGAGCTGTTTTTT. It translates to CASSLTGGPNTGELFF.

V usage is TRBV7-8 and J usage is TRBJ2-1; the D gene is possibly TRBD1 (6 bases). V was pared by 5 bases and J by 6 bases, with 20 bases between. The CDR3 totals 16 residues. The germline CDR1 and CDR2 sequences are SGHVS and FQNEAQ. As DNA, the CDR3 is TGTGCCAGCAGCCTTCTGAGGGGGTCAGACATCAATGAGCAGTTCTTC. Translated, it gives CASSLLRGSDINEQFF.

The V gene is TRBV5-1, the J gene TRBJ2-5, with 9 bases identical to TRBD2. CDR1 and CDR2 (germline): SGHRS, YFSETQ. Trimming cost V 4 bases and J 1 base; bases outside gene matches: 8. There are 16 residues in the CDR3. CDR3 sequence reads: CASSLEGGRGQETQYF. The CDR3 DNA reads as TGCGCCAGCAGCCTGGAAGGCGGGAGGGGCCAAGAGACCCAGTACTTC. The whole variable domain, remainder taken from reference TRBV5-1 and TRBJ2-5, is KAGVTQTPRYLIKTRGQQVTLSCSPISGHRSVSWYQQTPGQGLQFLFEYFSETQRNKGNFPGRFSGRQFSNSRSEMNVSTLELGDSALYLCASSLEGGRGQETQYFGPGTRLLVL.

Comment on this clone: One end of the junction is discordant with germline, which a read error may explain. The CDR3, as DNA: TGTGCTAGCAGCTTGAACGGGGGTTGGGGCACCGGGGAGCTGTTTTTT. Translation: CASSLNGGWGTGELFF. This chain uses TRBV7-7 with TRBJ2-2; a possible D gene is TRBD2 (6 bases). CDR1 SSHAT and CDR2 FNYEAQ come from the germline V gene (reference sequence). This CDR3 has 16 residues.

The V gene is TRBV5-1, the J gene TRBJ2-7; D call uncertain. V was trimmed by 2 bases and J by 3 bases, leaving 6 bases between them. CDR1 and CDR2 (germline): SGHRS, YFSETQ. The CDR3 has 12 residues. CDR3: CASSFNYYEQYF. The CDR3 bases are TGCGCCAGCAGCTTTAATTACTACGAGCAGTACTTC. Complete variable domain (other parts from reference TRBV5-1 and TRBJ2-7): KAGVTQTPRYLIKTRGQQVTLSCSPISGHRSVSWYQQTPGQGLQFLFEYFSETQRNKGNFPGRFSGRQFSNSRSEMNVSTLELGDSALYLCASSFNYYEQYFGPGTRLTVT.

This rearrangement joins TRBV11-2 to TRBJ2-5, with a possible D match to TRBD1 (6 bases). V was trimmed by 1 base and J by 1 base, leaving 10 bases between them. The CDR3 covers 15 residues. Germline V CDR1 and CDR2: SGHAT, FQNNGV. The DNA for the CDR3 is TGTGCCAGCAGCTTAGGTCAGGGGCCCCAAGAGACCCAGTACTTC. Translating it yields CASSLGQGPQETQYF.

This chain uses TRBV7-6 with TRBJ1-5; a possible D gene is TRBD1 (6 bases). Between the trimmed V and J ends, which lost 5 bases and 4 bases, there was a span of 18 bases. Germline V gene lookup returns CDR1 SGHVS and CDR2 FNYEAQ. This CDR3 is 16 amino acids long. Written as DNA, the CDR3 is TGTGCCAGCAGCCTAGAGGGGGGGGCAGGAAATCAGCCCCAGCATTTT. Amino acid sequence: CASSLEGGAGNQPQHF.

The V call is TRBV9, the J call TRBJ2-7; 9 bases fit TRBD2. V was clipped by 3 bases and J by 2 bases; unmatched bases: 6. The CDR3 has 15 amino acids. Germline V gives CDR1 SGDLS, CDR2 YYNGEE. The DNA of the CDR3 is TGTGCCAGCAGCGGGGCGGCGGGAGGGCCCTACGAGCAGTACTTC. It translates to CASSGAAGGPYEQYF.

The V gene is TRBV27, the J gene TRBJ1-2; D possibly corresponds to TRBD1 (5 bases). Per germline, CDR1 MNHEY and CDR2 SMNVEV (reference sequence). The CDR3 covers 13 residues. V dropped 4 bases and J dropped 8 bases, with 14 bases sitting between them. In DNA, the CDR3 is TGTGCCAGCAGTTCTCAGGGCCCGAGCGGCTACACCTTC. It is translated as CASSSQGPSGYTF.

The chain is built from TRBV4-1 and TRBJ1-1; a possible D gene is TRBD1 (6 bases). The CDR3 totals 16 residues. V was clipped by 1 base and J by 8 bases, with 20 bases between them. Germline CDR1 MGHRA, CDR2 YSYEKL. The CDR3 region is CASSQVLFTGQKEAFF. CDR3 nucleotide sequence: TGCGCCAGCAGCCAAGTACTGTTTACAGGGCAAAAGGAAGCTTTCTTT.

This chain links TRBV10-3 with TRBJ2-1; TRBD2 might be the D (5 bases). Germline loops: CDR1 ENHRY, CDR2 SYGVKD. V dropped 4 bases and J dropped 2 bases, with 12 bases sitting between them. This CDR3 region has 15 residues. CDR3 protein: CAISASVGAYNEQFF. The CDR3, as DNA: TGTGCCATCAGTGCATCGGTGGGAGCCTACAATGAGCAGTTCTTC.

V is TRBV5-5 and J is TRBJ1-4; D gene unclear. Between the trimmed V and J ends, which lost 4 bases and 7 bases, there was a span of 14 bases. Per the germline V gene, CDR1 is SGHKS and CDR2 is YYEKEE (reference sequence). The CDR3 extends over 14 amino acids. The DNA for the CDR3 is TGTGCCAGCAGCCCTTTCGAGGGAGTTGAAAAACTGTTTTTT. It translates to CASSPFEGVEKLFF. The full variable domain, completed using reference TRBV5-5 and TRBJ1-4, is DAGVTQSPTHLIKTRGQQVTLRCSPISGHKSVSWYQQVLGQGPQFIFQYYEKEERGRGNFPDRFSARQFPNYSSELNVNALLLGDSALYLCASSPFEGVEKLFFGSGTQLSVL.

The CDR3 nucleotides are TGTGCCAGCAGTGAGGCGGGGGTCGGAAACATTCAGTACTTC. Translating it yields CASSEAGVGNIQYF. V gene TRBV2 combines with J gene TRBJ2-4; 7 bases align to TRBD2. V lost 3 bases and J lost 6; bases outside the gene matches: 5. Germline V gene lookup returns CDR1 SNHLY and CDR2 FYNNEI. The CDR3 runs to 14 residues.

The CDR3, as DNA: TGCGCCAGCAGTGAGTCCGCGGACTCCTACGAGCAGTACTTC. It specifies CASSESADSYEQYF. The rearrangement joins TRBV10-2 to TRBJ2-7; D not certain. This CDR3 region has 14 residues. With 0 bases removed from V and 0 bases from J, the gap between germline ends came to 6 bases. CDR1 and CDR2 (germline): WSHSY, SAAADI.

This chain connects TRBV6-6 to TRBJ2-7, with TRBD1 as a possible D gene (6 bases). CDR1 and CDR2 from the germline V gene are MNHNY and SVGAGI (reference sequence). The germline V and J ends were trimmed by 4 bases and 9 bases, with 16 bases remaining between them. This CDR3 has 13 amino acids. The CDR3 DNA reads as TGTGCCAGCAGTTCACGACAGGTCCGGGCGCAGTACTTC. Translating it yields CASSSRQVRAQYF.

This chain uses TRBV5-1 with TRBJ1-4; D gene unclear. Germline CDR1 and CDR2: SGHRS and YFSETQ. The CDR3 has 15 amino acids. V dropped 0 bases and J dropped 8 bases, with 14 bases sitting between them. CDR3 coding DNA: TGCGCCAGCAGCTTGGGCGATCTAGATCGAGAAAAACTGTTTTTT. The encoded protein is CASSLGDLDREKLFF.

The chain is built from TRBV19 and TRBJ1-5, with D uncertain. The CDR3 loop spans 16 amino acids. Germline loops: CDR1 LNHDA, CDR2 SQIVND (reference sequence). Trimming took 2 bases from V and 2 from J, leaving 13 bases between them. This CDR3 reads CASSISRGMGNQPQHF. The CDR3, as DNA: TGTGCCAGTAGTATATCCCGGGGTATGGGCAATCAGCCCCAGCATTTT. Combining the CDR3 with reference TRBV19 and TRBJ1-5 gives the whole variable domain DGGITQSPKYLFRKEGQNVTLSCEQNLNHDAMYWYRQDPGQGLRLIYYSQIVNDFQKGDIAEGYSVSREKKESFPLTVTSAQKNPTAFYLCASSISRGMGNQPQHFGDGTRLSIL.

The chain links TRBV7-6 to TRBJ2-7, with a weak D call TRBD2 (6 bases). The V end was cut by 5 bases, the J end by 3 bases, with 26 bases between. The germline V gene encodes CDR1 SGHVS and CDR2 FNYEAQ. The length of the CDR3 is 18 residues. This chain's CDR3 is CASSQDGGIGLRYYEQYF. The CDR3 region has the DNA TGTGCCAGCAGCCAGGATGGCGGGATTGGGTTAAGGTACTACGAGCAGTACTTC.